The rows below give T cell receptor beta chains drawn from one sample of a study of blood T cells in healthy people across ages. A single record per CDR3 protein comes from TCRdb applying MiXCR to the 5' RACE reads. The sample lists 1 million to 1.2 million distinct CDR3 sequences, 35% to 40% occurring once. Sequenced material: blood. The receptors originated from a man between 18 and 35 years old in good health. Each CDR3 is given with its conserved first and last residue. The order of the fields is V gene, clone size, J gene, D gene, CDR3 protein, CDR3 DNA. The D gene is left open where the match is weak. Clone size is given for some rows only: seen once, a few or many times, or a class if the clone is expanded.

v_call: TRBV20-1
clone_size: .
j_call: TRBJ2-1
d_call: .
cdr3_aa: CSARLGSEQFF
cdr3_nt: TGCAGTGCTAGACTGGGCAGTGAGCAGTTCTTC

v_call: TRBV20-1
clone_size: few
j_call: TRBJ2-7
d_call: TRBD1
cdr3_aa: CSATEGTGAYEQYF
cdr3_nt: TGCAGTGCTACCGAAGGGACAGGGGCCTACGAGCAGTACTTC

v_call: TRBV5-1
clone_size: .
j_call: TRBJ2-5
d_call: TRBD1
cdr3_aa: CASSPTGALKETQYF
cdr3_nt: TGCGCCAGCAGCCCCACAGGGGCATTAAAAGAGACCCAGTACTTC

v_call: TRBV12-5
clone_size: .
j_call: TRBJ2-6
d_call: .
cdr3_aa: CASGLAHRGANVLTF
cdr3_nt: TGTGCTAGTGGTTTGGCCCACAGGGGGGCCAACGTCCTGACTTTC

v_call: TRBV10-3
clone_size: once
j_call: TRBJ1-6
d_call: .
cdr3_aa: CAISEDPHLPLHF
cdr3_nt: TGTGCCATCAGTGAGGACCCTCATTTGCCCCTCCACTTT

v_call: TRBV7-2
clone_size: .
j_call: TRBJ2-7
d_call: TRBD1
cdr3_aa: CASSLSPGQYNEQYF
cdr3_nt: TGTGCCAGCAGCTTATCGCCGGGACAGTACAATGAGCAGTACTTC

v_call: TRBV12-3/TRBV12-4
clone_size: .
j_call: TRBJ2-2
d_call: .
cdr3_aa: CASSHSGTGELFF
cdr3_nt: TGTGCCAGCAGTCACAGTGGGACCGGGGAGCTGTTTTTT

v_call: TRBV12-3/TRBV12-4
clone_size: .
j_call: TRBJ2-1
d_call: TRBD2
cdr3_aa: CASSSLAGGGGEQFF
cdr3_nt: TGTGCCAGCAGTTCGCTTGCGGGGGGGGGAGGTGAGCAGTTCTTC

v_call: TRBV13
clone_size: few
j_call: TRBJ2-4
d_call: .
cdr3_aa: CASSSEGKNIQYF
cdr3_nt: TGTGCCAGCAGCTCGGAGGGGAAAAACATTCAGTACTTC

v_call: TRBV20-1
clone_size: .
j_call: TRBJ2-1
d_call: .
cdr3_aa: CSARPVRSSYNEQFF
cdr3_nt: TGCAGTGCTAGACCTGTAAGGAGCTCCTACAATGAGCAGTTCTTC

v_call: TRBV5-6
clone_size: once
j_call: TRBJ1-2
d_call: .
cdr3_aa: CACSGGVTFYGYTF
cdr3_nt: TGTGCCTGCAGCGGGGGAGTTACCTTCTATGGCTACACCTTC

v_call: TRBV25-1
clone_size: .
j_call: TRBJ2-7
d_call: .
cdr3_aa: CASSEIGEQYF
cdr3_nt: TGTGCCAGCAGTGAAATCGGCGAGCAGTACTTC

v_call: TRBV7-9
clone_size: .
j_call: TRBJ1-1
d_call: .
cdr3_aa: CASRSERFYTEAFF
cdr3_nt: TGTGCCAGCAGGTCGGAGAGATTTTACACTGAAGCTTTCTTT

v_call: TRBV19
clone_size: .
j_call: TRBJ1-1
d_call: .
cdr3_aa: CASSRSRRVEAFF
cdr3_nt: TGTGCCAGTAGTAGATCCCGGAGGGTTGAAGCTTTCTTT

v_call: TRBV20-1
clone_size: few
j_call: TRBJ2-2
d_call: .
cdr3_aa: CSARTLNTGELFF
cdr3_nt: TGCAGTGCTAGAACATTGAACACCGGGGAGCTGTTTTTT

v_call: TRBV2
clone_size: few
j_call: TRBJ2-3
d_call: .
cdr3_aa: CASMTADTQYF
cdr3_nt: TGTGCCAGCATGACGGCAGATACGCAGTATTTT

v_call: TRBV6-5
clone_size: few
j_call: TRBJ2-6
d_call: .
cdr3_aa: CASSYSISSRTAGANVLTF
cdr3_nt: TGTGCCAGCAGTTACTCGATAAGCTCGCGGACAGCTGGGGCCAACGTCCTGACTTTC

v_call: TRBV7-9
clone_size: few
j_call: TRBJ1-2
d_call: .
cdr3_aa: CASSLRAGVYGYTF
cdr3_nt: TGTGCCAGCAGCTTAAGAGCAGGGGTCTATGGCTACACCTTC

v_call: TRBV10-3
clone_size: .
j_call: TRBJ1-2
d_call: .
cdr3_aa: CAISPVYTTNYGYTF
cdr3_nt: TGTGCCATCAGTCCCGTATACACCACTAACTATGGCTACACCTTC

v_call: TRBV2
clone_size: .
j_call: TRBJ1-1
d_call: .
cdr3_aa: CASSASRVVTEAFF
cdr3_nt: TGTGCCAGCAGTGCGTCTAGGGTTGTCACTGAAGCTTTCTTT

v_call: TRBV6-2/TRBV6-3
clone_size: .
j_call: TRBJ1-1
d_call: .
cdr3_aa: CASSYPTVRQGALNTEAFF
cdr3_nt: TGTGCCAGCAGTTACCCAACCGTGCGGCAAGGGGCGTTGAACACTGAAGCTTTCTTT

v_call: TRBV9
clone_size: .
j_call: TRBJ1-3
d_call: .
cdr3_aa: CASSAPGAGNTIYF
cdr3_nt: TGTGCCAGCAGCGCCCCCGGTGCTGGAAACACCATATATTTT

v_call: TRBV2
clone_size: .
j_call: TRBJ2-1
d_call: .
cdr3_aa: CASSEPRDTSYSYNEQFF
cdr3_nt: TGTGCCAGCAGTGAACCTCGGGACACCTCTTACTCCTACAATGAGCAGTTCTTC

v_call: TRBV10-3
clone_size: .
j_call: TRBJ1-5
d_call: .
cdr3_aa: CAIRENSNQPQHF
cdr3_nt: TGTGCCATCAGAGAAAATAGCAATCAGCCCCAGCATTTT

v_call: TRBV29-1
clone_size: .
j_call: TRBJ2-7
d_call: .
cdr3_aa: CSVRQSTPQENQYF
cdr3_nt: TGCAGCGTTCGACAGTCTACTCCTCAAGAGAACCAGTACTTC

v_call: TRBV6-5
clone_size: .
j_call: TRBJ2-7
d_call: .
cdr3_aa: CASSYSAGAADSYEQYF
cdr3_nt: TGTGCCAGCAGTTACTCGGCTGGGGCGGCAGACTCTTACGAGCAGTACTTC

v_call: TRBV27
clone_size: .
j_call: TRBJ2-3
d_call: .
cdr3_aa: CAGTLRAGWTDTQYF
cdr3_nt: TGTGCCGGCACCCTCCGTGCGGGTTGGACAGATACGCAGTATTTT

v_call: TRBV12-3/TRBV12-4
clone_size: .
j_call: TRBJ2-7
d_call: .
cdr3_aa: CASSLAKGGSSYEQYF
cdr3_nt: TGTGCCAGCAGTTTAGCGAAGGGGGGAAGCTCCTACGAGCAGTACTTC

v_call: TRBV6-2/TRBV6-3
clone_size: .
j_call: TRBJ2-1
d_call: TRBD1
cdr3_aa: CASSYSRRDRVYNEQFF
cdr3_nt: TGTGCCAGCAGTTACTCGCGTCGGGACAGGGTTTACAATGAGCAGTTCTTC

v_call: TRBV19
clone_size: .
j_call: TRBJ2-6
d_call: .
cdr3_aa: CASSTRQSSGANVLTF
cdr3_nt: TGTGCCAGTAGTACCCGGCAAAGCTCTGGGGCCAACGTCCTGACTTTC

v_call: TRBV27
clone_size: .
j_call: TRBJ1-1
d_call: TRBD1
cdr3_aa: CASSLSPSGQGPWRGGRTEAFF
cdr3_nt: TGTGCCAGCAGTTTATCTCCTTCGGGACAGGGCCCTTGGAGAGGAGGAAGGACTGAAGCTTTCTTT

v_call: TRBV19
clone_size: once
j_call: TRBJ1-1
d_call: .
cdr3_aa: CASIPKGGENTEAFF
cdr3_nt: TGTGCCAGTATCCCCAAAGGAGGGGAAAACACTGAAGCTTTCTTT

v_call: TRBV4-3
clone_size: .
j_call: TRBJ2-3
d_call: TRBD2
cdr3_aa: CASSQTGLAGVYGTQYF
cdr3_nt: TGCGCCAGCAGCCAAACAGGACTAGCGGGGGTGTATGGTACGCAGTATTTT

v_call: TRBV6-2/TRBV6-3
clone_size: few
j_call: TRBJ2-7
d_call: TRBD1
cdr3_aa: CASSYSGPGQSPYEQYF
cdr3_nt: TGTGCCAGCAGTTACTCGGGTCCGGGACAGAGTCCCTACGAGCAGTACTTC

v_call: TRBV7-2
clone_size: few
j_call: TRBJ1-1
d_call: .
cdr3_aa: CASSLQDMNTEAFF
cdr3_nt: TGTGCCAGCAGCTTGCAGGATATGAACACTGAAGCTTTCTTT

v_call: TRBV20-1
clone_size: .
j_call: TRBJ1-2
d_call: .
cdr3_aa: CSAGDGGPYGYTF
cdr3_nt: TGCAGTGCTGGGGACGGGGGCCCGTATGGCTACACCTTC

v_call: TRBV29-1
clone_size: .
j_call: TRBJ2-1
d_call: .
cdr3_aa: CSVETRDTAYNEQFF
cdr3_nt: TGCAGCGTTGAGACCCGGGACACGGCCTACAATGAGCAGTTCTTC

v_call: TRBV20-1
clone_size: .
j_call: TRBJ1-1
d_call: TRBD1
cdr3_aa: CSARPADRVGTEAFF
cdr3_nt: TGCAGTGCTAGACCCGCTGACAGGGTCGGCACTGAAGCTTTCTTT

v_call: TRBV5-1
clone_size: few
j_call: TRBJ1-2
d_call: .
cdr3_aa: CASSPRGQGSSLGYTF
cdr3_nt: TGCGCCAGCAGCCCCCGGGGCCAGGGGTCGAGTCTTGGCTACACCTTC

v_call: TRBV6-2/TRBV6-3
clone_size: few
j_call: TRBJ2-2
d_call: .
cdr3_aa: CASSYSASPNTGELFF
cdr3_nt: TGTGCCAGCAGTTATTCGGCGTCCCCGAACACCGGGGAGCTGTTTTTT

v_call: TRBV20-1
clone_size: .
j_call: TRBJ1-2
d_call: .
cdr3_aa: CSARWDAPNYGYTF
cdr3_nt: TGCAGTGCTAGGTGGGACGCGCCTAACTATGGCTACACCTTC

v_call: TRBV9
clone_size: .
j_call: TRBJ2-1
d_call: TRBD1
cdr3_aa: CASSAGDRVYNEQFF
cdr3_nt: TGTGCCAGCAGCGCCGGTGACAGGGTCTACAATGAGCAGTTCTTC

v_call: TRBV12-3/TRBV12-4
clone_size: .
j_call: TRBJ2-3
d_call: TRBD1
cdr3_aa: CASSDGTGADTQYF
cdr3_nt: TGTGCCAGCAGCGACGGGACAGGGGCAGATACGCAGTATTTT

v_call: TRBV6-2/TRBV6-3
clone_size: .
j_call: TRBJ1-2
d_call: .
cdr3_aa: CASSYGPELYGYTF
cdr3_nt: TGTGCCAGCAGTTACGGGCCAGAACTCTATGGCTACACCTTC

v_call: TRBV20-1
clone_size: .
j_call: TRBJ2-1
d_call: TRBD1
cdr3_aa: CSAKRKGGEVNEQFF
cdr3_nt: TGCAGTGCTAAGAGGAAAGGGGGCGAGGTGAATGAGCAGTTCTTC

v_call: TRBV5-1
clone_size: few
j_call: TRBJ2-3
d_call: .
cdr3_aa: CASSPRSQPTTTDTQYF
cdr3_nt: TGCGCCAGCAGCCCTCGTAGCCAACCAACTACCACAGATACGCAGTATTTT

v_call: TRBV12-3/TRBV12-4
clone_size: .
j_call: TRBJ1-5
d_call: TRBD1
cdr3_aa: CASSWDRGGNQPQHF
cdr3_nt: TGTGCCAGCAGTTGGGACAGGGGTGGCAATCAGCCCCAGCATTTT

v_call: TRBV7-2
clone_size: .
j_call: TRBJ2-3
d_call: TRBD2
cdr3_aa: CASSASSSGLRDTQYF
cdr3_nt: TGTGCCAGCAGCGCATCATCTAGCGGTCTCAGGGATACGCAGTATTTT

v_call: TRBV27
clone_size: .
j_call: TRBJ1-1
d_call: TRBD1
cdr3_aa: CASSRGGDRYTEAFF
cdr3_nt: TGTGCCAGCAGCAGGGGGGGAGATAGGTACACTGAAGCTTTCTTT

v_call: TRBV5-1
clone_size: .
j_call: TRBJ1-4
d_call: .
cdr3_aa: CASAPGEMDKLFF
cdr3_nt: TGCGCCAGCGCCCCCGGGGAGATGGATAAACTGTTTTTT

v_call: TRBV9
clone_size: .
j_call: TRBJ1-2
d_call: .
cdr3_aa: CASSVVDVANYGYTF
cdr3_nt: TGTGCCAGCAGCGTAGTGGACGTAGCTAACTATGGCTACACCTTC

v_call: TRBV7-2
clone_size: few
j_call: TRBJ1-1
d_call: TRBD1
cdr3_aa: CASSLDRGGAFF
cdr3_nt: TGTGCCAGCAGCTTGGACAGGGGAGGGGCTTTCTTT

v_call: TRBV4-2
clone_size: few
j_call: TRBJ1-4
d_call: .
cdr3_aa: CASSPQGSNNEKLFF
cdr3_nt: TGTGCCAGCAGCCCTCAGGGGTCTAATAATGAAAAACTGTTTTTT

v_call: TRBV11-2
clone_size: .
j_call: TRBJ2-7
d_call: TRBD1
cdr3_aa: CASSLVGGQSYEQYF
cdr3_nt: TGTGCCAGCAGCTTAGTTGGGGGACAGAGTTACGAGCAGTACTTC

v_call: TRBV6-6
clone_size: .
j_call: TRBJ2-1
d_call: TRBD2
cdr3_aa: CAGSYSLAGQSNEQFF
cdr3_nt: TGTGCCGGCAGTTACTCACTAGCGGGGCAGTCCAATGAGCAGTTCTTC